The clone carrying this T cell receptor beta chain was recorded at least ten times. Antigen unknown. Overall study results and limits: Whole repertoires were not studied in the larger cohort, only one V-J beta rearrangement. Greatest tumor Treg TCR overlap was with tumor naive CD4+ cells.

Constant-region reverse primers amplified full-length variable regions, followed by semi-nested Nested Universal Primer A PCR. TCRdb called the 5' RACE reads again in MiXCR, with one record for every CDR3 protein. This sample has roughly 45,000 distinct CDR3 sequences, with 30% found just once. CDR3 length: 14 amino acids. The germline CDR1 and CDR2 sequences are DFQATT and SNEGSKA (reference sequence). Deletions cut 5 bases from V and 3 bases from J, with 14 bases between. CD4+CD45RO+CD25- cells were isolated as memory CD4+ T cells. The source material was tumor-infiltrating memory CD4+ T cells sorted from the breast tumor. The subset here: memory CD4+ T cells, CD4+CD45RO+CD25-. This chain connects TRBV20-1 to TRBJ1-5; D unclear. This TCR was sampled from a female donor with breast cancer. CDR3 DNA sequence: TGCAGTGCTGATTGGGGAACTGCCAATCAGCCCCAGCATTTT. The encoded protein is CSADWGTANQPQHF.